The next 5 T cell receptor beta chains were all read from a single sample in a study of control samples from healthy donors and cancer patients. Here immunoSEQ multiplex PCR was the method, and the copy in TCRdb shows in-frame clones only, minus some. Here the sample spans 55,000 to 90,000 clones, approximately 87% being singletons. The sequenced material came from blood. The receptors come from a man in his forties or fifties in good health.

The rearrangement links TRBV4-3 to TRBJ2-7; D uncertain. Germline values: CDR1 LGHNA, CDR2 YSLEER. Between the trimmed V and J ends, which lost 0 bases and 1 base, there was a span of 7 bases. This CDR3 comprises 14 residues. Here the CDR3 reads CASSQDVGSYEQYF. The DNA of the CDR3 is TGCGCCAGCAGCCAAGATGTGGGATCCTACGAGCAGTACTTC.

V is TRBV4-2 and J is TRBJ2-1; TRBD2 aligns across 11 bases. The CDR3 is 16 amino acids. The ends lost 0 bases at V and 8 bases at J; junction bases unmatched: 6. Germline values: CDR1 LGHNA, CDR2 YNFKEQ. CDR3 sequence (DNA): TGTGCCAGCAGCCAAGAGGAACTAGCGGGAGTCCATGAGCAGTTCTTC. Residues: CASSQEELAGVHEQFF.

This sequence joins TRBV19 and TRBJ1-5; perhaps TRBD1 as D (5 bases). Per the germline V gene, CDR1 is LNHDA and CDR2 is SQIVND (reference sequence). Trimming cost V 11 bases and J 10 bases, with 18 bases left between them. The CDR3 consists of 12 residues. DNA for the CDR3: TGTGCCTTGGGGGTTGAGGGAGGCCCCCAGCATTTT. Residues: CALGVEGGPQHF.

V gene TRBV6-5 combines with J gene TRBJ1-6; D perhaps matches TRBD1 (5 bases). Germline-derived CDR1 and CDR2 are MNHEY and SVGAGI. V was trimmed by 6 bases and J by 10 bases, leaving 19 bases between them. CDR3 length equals 15 residues. In nucleotides, the CDR3 is TGTGCCAGCAGCCCAACCAGGGCAGATCGATCACCCCTCCACTTT. This sequence encodes CASSPTRADRSPLHF.

The V call is TRBV19, the J call TRBJ2-7, with 10 bases aligning to TRBD2. Germline V CDR1 and CDR2: LNHDA, SQIVND (reference sequence). The ends lost 2 bases at V and 3 bases at J; junction bases unmatched: 4. The CDR3 has 15 residues. In nucleotides, the CDR3 is TGTGCCAGTAGTATAAAGGCTAGCGGGAGCTACGAGCAGTACTTC. It yields the protein CASSIKASGSYEQYF. Full variable domain (remainder filled in from reference TRBV19 and TRBJ2-7): DGGITQSPKYLFRKEGQNVTLSCEQNLNHDAMYWYRQDPGQGLRLIYYSQIVNDFQKGDIAEGYSVSREKKESFPLTVTSAQKNPTAFYLCASSIKASGSYEQYFGPGTRLTVT.